This TCR beta chain was observed in a study of follicular helper T cells after annual influenza vaccination (dated by TCRdb to about 2017). Describing the broader study: After each seasonal influenza vaccination, blood samples were collected on days 0, 7 and 28. One week after vaccination, a second recruited cohort of approximately 11 subjects (Table S1) displayed a similar ICOS+CD38+ cTfh response. Samples from 2013-2014 were cryopreserved, whereas samples from about 2015 were processed immediately after collection. Six subjects had multi-year samples: four covered two vaccination seasons and two covered three seasons. To look at recall of cTfh clones, some subjects were tracked through successive annual vaccinations covering the 2013-2014, 2014-2015 and 2015-2016 seasons. What the work shows at the level of the full study, not this receptor alone: Only roughly 10-23% of analyzed cells yielded productive TCRB sequences, so sampling of rare clonotypes was not possible. Successive annual vaccinations recalled a recurring oligoclonal ICOS+CD38+ cTfh response that included tetramer and AIM influenza-specific clonotypes. ICOS+CD38+ cTfh clonality correlated with the frequency of that population, and its change correlated with the change in circulating plasmablast frequency. Day 7 ICOS+CD38+ clones were most often found later in ICOS-CD38- cTfh, suggesting that subset may serve as a memory reservoir.

V is reduced by 3 bases and J by 1 base, leaving a spacing of 10 bases between them. CDR3 length: 14 amino acids, cysteine to phenylalanine. CDR3 DNA only is kept here, 42 bases in frame from base 1. The germline V gene (reference sequence) specifies SGHKS as CDR1 and YYEKEE as CDR2. A note on this clone: Its antigen is not yet known. Nothing much larger sits one base from this clone, and base qualities are not available.

The library was built by means of the immunoSEQ multiplex PCR assay. Adaptive Biotechnologies handled the TCRB amplification, library preparation, sequencing and preliminary bioinformatics at Survey level resolution. For TCRB sequencing, genomic DNA from sorted cTfh populations was amplified by multiplex PCR. The study's own analysis went as follows. Clonality was calculated in R as 1 minus normalized Shannon entropy, and the Gini index was calculated with the R package ineq. Overlap score was defined as the summed counts of shared sequences divided by the total counts of all sequences in both compared samples. Significance of shared clonotypes was assessed by Fisher's exact test, with a theoretical repertoire of 10^7 TCRB sequences assumed. TCRdb obtained this table from immuneACCESS and retained in-frame rearrangements with V and J assigned. These tables miss some clones; where compared with another copy, unresolved V genes account for less than half of the shortfall, and the remainder is unexplained. V, J and clone size were drawn from that table, and D and trimming were deduced from the DNA. Across this sample there are around 10,000 clones, with approximately 80% seen only once. 3% to 4% of the sample is in the top ten clones.

The sample's time point label, decoded: 2014-2015 season, 7 days after vaccination. Adults received seasonal inactivated influenza vaccine (Fluvarix), and TCRB sequencing tracked sorted blood CD4 subsets before and after vaccination. To be eligible, subjects had to be community-dwelling and could not have received an influenza vaccine during the previous 6 months. Reasons for exclusion included contraindications to influenza vaccine, substance abuse, HIV/AIDS, active malignancy, immunomodulatory medication, and active illness such as respiratory infection. Between roughly 35 and 110 mL of blood was sampled per time point. Circulating Tfh were defined as non-naive CD4+CXCR5+PD-1+ cells and sorted into ICOS+CD38+ and ICOS-CD38- fractions. PBMC were isolated using Ficoll-Paque PLUS or SepMate separation. Cell subsets were sorted from PBMC on a BD FACS Aria before DNA extraction.

Sequences were derived from CXCR5+ CD38- circulating T follicular helper cells from blood, sampled 7 days after influenza vaccination. The meaning of the sample's cell subset or site label: circulating Tfh, non-naive CD4+CXCR5+PD-1+ (ICOS+CD38+ or ICOS-CD38-). The sequence joins TRBV5-5 to TRBJ1-1, with no reliable assignment of the D segment. This receptor was taken from an adult who received the influenza vaccine. The nucleotides are TGTGCCAGCAGCTCCGCCGGATGGAACACTGAAGCTTTCTTT. This encodes CASSSAGWNTEAFF.